This T cell receptor beta chain is from a study of blood T cell repertoires in COVID-19. Study-wide background: Acute-phase and convalescent COVID-19 samples originated in the United States, Italy and Spain.

This CDR3 has 15 residues. Losses at the gene ends were 3 bases for V and 2 bases for J; bases not matched to a gene: 3. Germline assignment: CDR1 MNHNS and CDR2 SASEGT. In the source study's methods: Counts of nucleated cells, estimated from reference gene primer amplification, were obtained. Data came from immunoSEQ multiplex PCR; TCRdb stores just in-frame clones and leaves some out. The DNA was the basis for D and trimming; V, J and clone size are from that table. There are approximately 52,000 clones in the sample; around 84% occur only once, and 10% to 15% lies in the top ten. This chain connects TRBV6-1 to TRBJ2-1, with TRBD2 matching over 8 bases. The receptor was derived from a woman of 80 years or more with acute or convalescent COVID-19. The material sequenced was peripheral blood. This CDR3 is CASSDSGAPYNEQFF. CDR3 sequence (DNA): TGTGCCAGCAGTGATAGCGGGGCCCCCTACAATGAGCAGTTCTTC.